Listed here are 17 T cell receptor beta chains from one sample, sequenced in a study of T-cell memory formation after mild COVID-19. TCRdb used MiXCR to reprocess the 5' RACE reads, holding one entry per CDR3 protein. This table has 410,000 or so distinct CDR3 sequences, 20% to 30% appearing once. What was sequenced was PBMCs or a T cell subset sorted from them (not recorded which). The receptor source for this set is an adult woman who had mild COVID-19 (a few samples of this study predate the infection). Cell type and time point are not known.

This clonotype occurred many times. The V call is TRBV29-1, the J call TRBJ2-5; D possibly matches TRBD1 or TRBD2 (5 bases each). The V gene lost 3 bases and the J gene lost 3 bases, with 11 bases spanning the gap. From germline, CDR1 is SQVTM and CDR2 ANQGSEA. The CDR3 has 13 residues. The CDR3 DNA sequence: TGCAGCGTTGATTTGGGGGTTAAAGAGACCCAGTACTTC. Its translation is CSVDLGVKETQYF.

V gene TRBV7-6 combines with J gene TRBJ2-1; the D gene could be TRBD1 or TRBD2 (5 bases each). The CDR3 totals 20 residues. Deletions cut 5 bases from V and 2 bases from J, with 28 bases between. Germline V lookup: CDR1 SGHVS, CDR2 FNYEAQ. The CDR3 protein is CASSPPPGTERHLTYNEQFF. In DNA form, the CDR3 reads TGTGCCAGCAGCCCCCCGCCCGGGACGGAGAGGCACCTGACCTACAATGAGCAGTTCTTC.

This chain uses TRBV29-1 with TRBJ1-1; 7 nucleotides line up with TRBD1. V shed 1 base and J 5 bases; nucleotides not matched to a gene: 4. The CDR3 is 13 amino acids. In germline, CDR1 is SQVTM, CDR2 ANQGSEA. The chain's CDR3 is CSVEAGGGTEAFF. The CDR3 nucleotides are TGCAGCGTTGAAGCAGGGGGTGGTACTGAAGCTTTCTTT.

This clonotype was recorded a few times. This rearrangement joins TRBV9 to TRBJ2-1; 13 bases match TRBD2. Germline CDR1 and CDR2: SGDLS and YYNGEE. Trimming removed 2 bases from V and 6 bases from J; junction bases left unmatched: 2. The CDR3 is 15 residues long. CDR3 protein: CASSVGLAGANEQFF. The CDR3 nucleotides read TGTGCCAGCAGCGTCGGACTAGCGGGAGCCAATGAGCAGTTCTTC.

This clonotype came up a few times. The chain combines TRBV4-1 with TRBJ2-1; D gene uncertain. CDR1 and CDR2 (germline): MGHRA, YSYEKL. The CDR3 is 14 residues long. Trimming took off 1 base at V and 9 bases at J, with 13 bases between the two ends. CDR3 nucleotide sequence: TGCGCCAGCAGCCAAGGGCTAACCGGCCTTGAGCAGTTCTTC. Translated, it gives CASSQGLTGLEQFF.

The V and J genes are TRBV2 and TRBJ2-1; D gene uncertain. The V and J ends lost 6 bases and 5 bases respectively, with 5 bases between them. Germline V gene data show CDR1 as SNHLY and CDR2 as FYNNEI. The CDR3 has 11 amino acids. The CDR3 sequence is CASRMDNEQFF. DNA of the CDR3: TGTGCCAGCAGGATGGACAATGAGCAGTTCTTC.

The chain carries TRBV7-9 and TRBJ2-7, with TRBD1 as a possible D gene (6 bases). The germline CDR1 and CDR2 sequences are SEHNR and FQNEAQ (reference sequence). V shed 2 bases and J shed 2 bases, with 16 bases lying between them. CDR3 length: 16 amino acids. The DNA of the CDR3 is TGTGCCAGCAGCTTATCAGGGGCAGTTCGAACCTACGAGCAGTACTTC. This translates into CASSLSGAVRTYEQYF. The full variable domain, in which reference TRBV7-9 and TRBJ2-7 provide the parts outside the CDR3, is DTGVSQNPRHKITKRGQNVTFRCDPISEHNRLYWYRQTLGQGPEFLTYFQNEAQLEKSRLLSDRFSAERPKGSFSTLEIQRTEQGDSAMYLCASSLSGAVRTYEQYFGPGTRLTVT.

The chain carries TRBV24-1 and TRBJ2-1; 7 bases agree with TRBD2. Germline CDR1 KGHDR, CDR2 SFDVKD. This CDR3 is built from 15 residues. The J segment lost 4 bases and the V segment lost 5 bases, leaving 7 bases of the junction unmatched. Here the CDR3 reads CATSVIEAGYNEQFF. The CDR3 DNA is TGTGCCACCAGTGTGATTGAAGCGGGATACAATGAGCAGTTCTTC.

V usage is TRBV5-4 and J usage is TRBJ2-1; tentative D call: TRBD2 (6 bases). The CDR3 covers 15 residues. Between the trimmed V and J ends, which lost 2 bases and 2 bases, there was a span of 11 bases. Per germline, CDR1 SGHNT and CDR2 YYREEE (reference sequence). DNA of the CDR3: TGTGCCAGCAGCTTCAAACGGGAGACCTACAATGAGCAGTTCTTC. Amino acid sequence: CASSFKRETYNEQFF.

The chain links TRBV14 to TRBJ1-1; D not certain. Germline CDR1 is SGHDN and CDR2 is FVKESK. The CDR3 loop spans 15 amino acids. The ends were cut back, 2 bases at V and 0 bases at J, with 10 bases in the middle. The CDR3 loop reads CASSQFGRMNTEAFF. The CDR3 nucleotides read TGTGCCAGCAGCCAATTCGGGAGGATGAACACTGAAGCTTTCTTT.

The CDR3 DNA reads TGTGCCACCAGTGACCCTCGGACCCGCGGAGATACGCAGTATTTT. As protein: CATSDPRTRGDTQYF. The chain joins TRBV24-1 to TRBJ2-3; D is ambiguous. The length of the CDR3 is 15 residues. Germline V gene data show CDR1 as KGHDR and CDR2 as SFDVKD. The V and J ends lost 4 bases and 5 bases respectively, with 15 bases between them.

CDR3 in DNA: TGTGCCAGCAGCCCAGGACAGGGGGCGAAGACCTACGAGCAGTACTTC. It codes for CASSPGQGAKTYEQYF. The rearrangement joins TRBV7-6 to TRBJ2-7; 11 bases fit TRBD1. This CDR3 spans 16 amino acids. Trimming took 5 bases from V and 2 from J; bases not matched to a gene: 8. Germline-derived CDR1 and CDR2 are SGHVS and FNYEAQ. The whole variable domain, filled in from reference TRBV7-6 and TRBJ2-7, reads GAGVSQSPRYKVTKRGQDVALRCDPISGHVSLYWYRQALGQGPEFLTYFNYEAQQDKSGLPNDRFSAERPEGSISTLTIQRTEQRDSAMYRCASSPGQGAKTYEQYFGPGTRLTVT.

The chain joins TRBV7-2 to TRBJ2-1, with TRBD2 matching over 8 bases. V shed 3 bases and J 1 base; nucleotides not matched to a gene: 8. The CDR3 contains 17 residues. The V gene's germline CDR1 is SGHTA and CDR2 FQGNSA. CDR3 in amino acids: CASSLRAGAGSYNEQFF. The CDR3 coding sequence is TGTGCCAGCAGCTTGCGAGCGGGAGCTGGGTCCTACAATGAGCAGTTCTTC.

Remarks on this clonotype: Relative to the germline gene, one junction end is altered; a read error may explain this. The chain uses TRBV6-5 and TRBJ2-7; TRBD2 aligns across 9 bases. CDR1 MNHEY and CDR2 SVGAGI come from the germline V gene. This CDR3 contains 14 residues. The CDR3: CDSYSGRSNYEQYF. CDR3 DNA: TGTGACAGCTATAGCGGGAGAAGCAATTACGAGCAGTACTTC.

The chain links TRBV29-1 to TRBJ2-5; 13 nucleotides agree with TRBD2. The CDR3 covers 16 residues. Germline V gives CDR1 SQVTM, CDR2 ANQGSEA. V trimming: 3 bases; J trimming: 5 bases; junction bases outside the gene matches: 9. CDR3 amino acids: CSVERPGLAGFETQYF. DNA of the CDR3: TGCAGCGTTGAGCGGCCGGGACTAGCGGGGTTCGAGACCCAGTACTTC. The variable domain in full, with the rest retrieved from reference TRBV29-1 and TRBJ2-5, is SAVISQKPSRDICQRGTSLTIQCQVDSQVTMMFWYRQQPGQSLTLIATANQGSEATYESGFVIDKFPISRPNLTFSTLTVSNMSPEDSSIYLCSVERPGLAGFETQYFGPGTRLLVL.

The genes are TRBV6-2 or TRBV6-3 and TRBJ1-5; the D is unclear. This CDR3 comprises 13 residues. V gave up 9 bases and J gave up 6 bases, with 15 bases separating them. Germline assignment: CDR1 MNHEY and CDR2 SVGEGT. The CDR3 loop reads CARGSTPGQPQHF. The CDR3 DNA sequence: TGTGCCAGGGGGTCTACCCCAGGTCAGCCCCAGCATTTT.

V usage is TRBV4-1 and J usage is TRBJ2-4, with 13 bases identical to TRBD2. The germline gives CDR1 MGHRA, CDR2 YSYEKL. Trimming cost V 1 base and J 3 bases; bases outside gene matches: 3. CDR3 length equals 17 residues. In DNA, the CDR3 is TGCGCCAGCAGCCAAGGACTAGCGGGGGGCCGCAAAAACATTCAGTACTTC. This sequence encodes CASSQGLAGGRKNIQYF.